This T cell receptor (beta chain) was obtained from a study of response to subunit inactivated influenza vaccine. Findings and limits, study-wide: Every seasonal influenza vaccination brings in few new T cells, the authors suggested.

In germline, CDR1 is KGHSH, CDR2 LQKENI. This CDR3 comprises 14 residues. V dropped 4 bases and J dropped 8 bases, with 17 bases sitting between them. Each CDR3 protein gets one entry after TCRdb re-called the RT-PCR reads with MiXCR. The data hold more than 250,000 distinct CDR3 sequences, with around a fifth observed a single time. Points on this clonotype: Its specificity is not known.

This TCR was recovered from a man aged 50-75 years who received an inactivated influenza vaccine. The V and J genes are TRBV18 and TRBJ1-2, with D unclear. The sample consisted of PBMCs from blood, taken roughly 20 months after vaccination. This CDR3 is CASSHPSRPRGYTF. Here the CDR3 DNA reads TGTGCCAGCTCACACCCCTCTAGACCGAGGGGCTACACCTTC.